This T cell receptor (beta chain) originates from a study of blood T cell repertoires in COVID-19 (dated by TCRdb to 2020 to 2022). General notes on the study: Samples covering the acute and convalescent phases of COVID-19 were provided by collaborators in the United States, Italy and Spain. The prospective study material was composed of cDNA or gDNA derived from T cells, B-cell-depleted T cells, or PBMCs. The dataset comprised deeply sampled blood TCRbeta repertoires from subjects exposed to, actively infected with, or recovered from COVID-19. A freely available public database, intended as a resource for researchers studying the immune response to SARS-CoV-2, is where the repertoires were released. Samples were obtained from the ongoing ImmuneRACE study (first 160 participants) and from over a thousand subjects provided by 6 global collaborators. Nearly every sample came with metadata listing a de-identified subject ID, COVID-19 status, age in years and sex. HLA class I and class II types, where available, came from metadata supplied by the sample provider rather than from assay-based typing.

Concerning this clone itself: The specificity of this receptor is unknown. Per-base quality was not reported, and no clone a single base away is much larger than it.

TCRbeta CDR3 regions were amplified from genomic DNA by means of the immunoSEQ Assay, a bias-controlled multiplex PCR. The source study handled its data this way. Within the assay, amplification of reference gene primers was used to estimate how many nucleated cells each sample contained. To quantify the absolute abundance of each unique TCRbeta CDR3 rearrangement, sequence reads were collapsed and filtered. For each sample, productive Simpson clonality was calculated as the square root of Simpson's diversity index over productive rearrangements. Not all clones reach the TCRdb copy of this immuneACCESS table, which keeps in-frame sequences only. Checked studies attribute under half of the gap to unresolved V genes and leave the rest unexplained. D and trimming were read from the DNA, whereas the V and J calls and clone size are those reported in that table. This sample holds hundreds of thousands of clones; about 89% were observed only once. Of the sample, less than 3.5% is held by the ten largest clones.

At one collaborating source in Seattle, patients were enrolled during active infection and were followed longitudinally through the course of disease. Collaborating institutions collected whole blood in K2EDTA tubes following their own protocols. For TCRbeta analysis, collaborators shipped samples in one of three forms: frozen whole blood, isolated PBMCs, or DNA extracted from either of those sample types. Study-level results and caveats: The quantity of clinical and demographic metadata differed by source and by participant and was supplied without curation.

From cysteine to phenylalanine, the CDR3 is 14 amino acids long. CDR3 DNA is the only sequence kept; it has 42 bases, read in frame from the first base. Compared with germline, V lacks 6 bases and J lacks 2 bases; bases without a gene match: 6. The germline V gene (reference sequence) sets CDR1 to WNHNN and CDR2 to SYGVQD. Material: peripheral blood. Recombination joined TRBV10-1 with TRBJ2-7, with 8 central nucleotides matching TRBD1. The clonotype comes from a woman under 40 with COVID-19, enrolled during active disease. The CDR3 is CASSTGGRPYEQYF. The DNA reads TGCGCCAGCAGCACAGGGGGGCGGCCCTACGAGCAGTACTTC.